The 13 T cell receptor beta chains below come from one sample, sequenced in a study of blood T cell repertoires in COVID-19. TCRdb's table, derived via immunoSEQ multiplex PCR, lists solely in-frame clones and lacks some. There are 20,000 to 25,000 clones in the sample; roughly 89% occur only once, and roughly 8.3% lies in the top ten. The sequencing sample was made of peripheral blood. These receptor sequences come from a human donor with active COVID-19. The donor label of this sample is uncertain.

The CDR3 nucleotides read TGTGCCAGTAACGACAGGGACGATGAGCAGTTCTTC. This translates into CASNDRDDEQFF. This chain connects TRBV19 to TRBJ2-1; TRBD1 agrees at 7 bases. With 7 bases clipped from V and 8 bases from J, the junction kept 5 bases outside the gene matches. This CDR3 spans 12 amino acids. The germline CDR1 and CDR2 sequences are LNHDA and SQIVND (reference sequence).

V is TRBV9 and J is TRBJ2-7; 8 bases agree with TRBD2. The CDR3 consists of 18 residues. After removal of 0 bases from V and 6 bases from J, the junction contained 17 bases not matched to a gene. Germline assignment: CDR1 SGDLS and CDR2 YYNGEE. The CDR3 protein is CASSVVPQGGLGASEQYF. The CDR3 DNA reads TGTGCCAGCAGCGTAGTACCCCAAGGGGGACTAGGGGCGAGCGAGCAGTACTTC.

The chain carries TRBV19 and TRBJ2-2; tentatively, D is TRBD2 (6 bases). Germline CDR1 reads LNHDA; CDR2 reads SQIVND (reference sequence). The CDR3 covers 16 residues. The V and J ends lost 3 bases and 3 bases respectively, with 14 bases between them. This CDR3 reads CASSIRGGRDTGELFF. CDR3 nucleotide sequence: TGTGCCAGTAGTATCCGGGGAGGTAGGGACACCGGGGAGCTGTTTTTT. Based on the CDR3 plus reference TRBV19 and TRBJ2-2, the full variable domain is DGGITQSPKYLFRKEGQNVTLSCEQNLNHDAMYWYRQDPGQGLRLIYYSQIVNDFQKGDIAEGYSVSREKKESFPLTVTSAQKNPTAFYLCASSIRGGRDTGELFFGEGSRLTVL.

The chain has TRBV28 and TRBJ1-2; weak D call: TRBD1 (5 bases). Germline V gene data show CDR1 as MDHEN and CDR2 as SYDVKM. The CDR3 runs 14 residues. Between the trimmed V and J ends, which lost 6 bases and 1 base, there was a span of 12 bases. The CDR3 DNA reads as TGTGCCAGCAGCCCCACAGGAAATAACTATGGCTACACCTTC. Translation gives CASSPTGNNYGYTF.

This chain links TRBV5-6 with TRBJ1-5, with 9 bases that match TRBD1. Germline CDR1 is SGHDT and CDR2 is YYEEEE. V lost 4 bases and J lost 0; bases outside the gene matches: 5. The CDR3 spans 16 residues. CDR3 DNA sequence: TGTGCCAGCAGCCTAGGACAGGGGTATAGCAATCAGCCCCAGCATTTT. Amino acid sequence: CASSLGQGYSNQPQHF.

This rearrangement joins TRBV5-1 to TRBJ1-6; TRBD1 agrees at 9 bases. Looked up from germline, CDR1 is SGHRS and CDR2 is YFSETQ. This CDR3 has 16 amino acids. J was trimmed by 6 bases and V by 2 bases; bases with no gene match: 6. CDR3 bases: TGCGCCAGCAGCTTCAACCGGGACAGGGTTAATTCACCCCTCCACTTT. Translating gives CASSFNRDRVNSPLHF.

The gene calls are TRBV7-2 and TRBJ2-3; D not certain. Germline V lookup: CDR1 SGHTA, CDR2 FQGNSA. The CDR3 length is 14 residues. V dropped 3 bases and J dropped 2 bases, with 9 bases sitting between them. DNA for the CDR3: TGTGCCAGCAGCTTGAGACTTAACACAGATACGCAGTATTTT. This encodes CASSLRLNTDTQYF.

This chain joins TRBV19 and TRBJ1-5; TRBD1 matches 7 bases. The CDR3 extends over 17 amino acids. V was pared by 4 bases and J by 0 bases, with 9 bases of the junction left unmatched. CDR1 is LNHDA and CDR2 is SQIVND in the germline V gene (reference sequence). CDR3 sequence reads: CASSKDRLAYSNQPQHF. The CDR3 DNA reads TGTGCCAGTAGTAAGGACAGGCTGGCTTATAGCAATCAGCCCCAGCATTTT.

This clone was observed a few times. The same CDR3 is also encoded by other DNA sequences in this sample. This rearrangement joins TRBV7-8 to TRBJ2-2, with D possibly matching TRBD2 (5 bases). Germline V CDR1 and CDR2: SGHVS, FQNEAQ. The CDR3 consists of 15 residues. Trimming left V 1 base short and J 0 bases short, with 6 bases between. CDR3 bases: TGTGCCAGCAGCTTAGTTAGCGCGAACACCGGGGAGCTGTTTTTT. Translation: CASSLVSANTGELFF.

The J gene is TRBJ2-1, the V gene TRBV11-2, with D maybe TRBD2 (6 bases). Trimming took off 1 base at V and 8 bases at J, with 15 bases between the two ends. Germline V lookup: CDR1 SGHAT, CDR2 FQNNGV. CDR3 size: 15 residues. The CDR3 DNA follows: TGTGCCAGCAGCTTAGGGTCGACTAGGTGGGATGAGCAGTTCTTC. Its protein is CASSLGSTRWDEQFF. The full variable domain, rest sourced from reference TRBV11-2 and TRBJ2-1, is EAGVAQSPRYKIIEKRQSVAFWCNPISGHATLYWYQQILGQGPKLLIQFQNNGVVDDSQLPKDRFSAERLKGVDSTLKIQPAKLEDSAVYLCASSLGSTRWDEQFFGPGTRLTVL.

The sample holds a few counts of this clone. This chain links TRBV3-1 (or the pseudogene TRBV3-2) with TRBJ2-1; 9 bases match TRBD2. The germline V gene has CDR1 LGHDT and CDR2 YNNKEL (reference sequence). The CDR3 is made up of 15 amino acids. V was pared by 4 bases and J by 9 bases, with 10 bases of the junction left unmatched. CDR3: CASSLPGAGGGEQFF. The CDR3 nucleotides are TGTGCCAGCAGCCTCCCCGGCGCGGGAGGGGGTGAGCAGTTCTTC.

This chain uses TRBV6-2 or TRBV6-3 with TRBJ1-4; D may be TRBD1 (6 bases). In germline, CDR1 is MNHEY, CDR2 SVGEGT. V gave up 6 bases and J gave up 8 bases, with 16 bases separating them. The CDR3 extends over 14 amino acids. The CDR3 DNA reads TGTGCCAGCAGCTTCGGGACAAAAGGAGAAAAACTGTTTTTT. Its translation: CASSFGTKGEKLFF.

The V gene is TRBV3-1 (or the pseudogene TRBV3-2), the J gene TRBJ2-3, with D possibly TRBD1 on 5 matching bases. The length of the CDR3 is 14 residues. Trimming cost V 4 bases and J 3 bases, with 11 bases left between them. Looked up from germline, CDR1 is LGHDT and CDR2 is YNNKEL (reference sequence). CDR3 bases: TGTGCCAGCAGCCGTTCTCAGGGTACAGATACGCAGTATTTT. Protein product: CASSRSQGTDTQYF.